The rows below give T cell receptor beta chains drawn from one sample of a study of blood T cells in healthy people across ages. TCRdb itself ran the 5' RACE reads through MiXCR, one entry per CDR3 protein. The sample includes some 1.8 million distinct CDR3 sequences, roughly two fifths of them seen just once. The sequenced sample consisted of blood. These receptor sequences come from a human donor in good health. Each CDR3 is given with its conserved first and last residue. D genes are given only for firm matches. Clone size is shown for a subset of rows, as once, few, many or a class of expanded clone.

CDR3 DNA: TGTGCCTGGAGTACCGGCCTTGACCTTGGCTACACCTTC
CDR3 protein: CAWSTGLDLGYTF
D gene: .
V gene: TRBV30
J gene: TRBJ1-2
clone size: few

CDR3 DNA: TGCAGTGCTAGAGCTCCTAGCGGGGGCTCCTACAATGAGCAGTTCTTC
CDR3 protein: CSARAPSGGSYNEQFF
D gene: TRBD2
V gene: TRBV20-1
J gene: TRBJ2-1
clone size: .

CDR3 DNA: TGTGCCAGCAGCGGGGGACTAGCGGGGGTATACAATGAGCAGTTCTTC
CDR3 protein: CASSGGLAGVYNEQFF
D gene: TRBD2
V gene: TRBV9
J gene: TRBJ2-1
clone size: .

CDR3 DNA: TGTGCCAGCAGCCTCAAGGGGAGGACCGAGCAGTACTTC
CDR3 protein: CASSLKGRTEQYF
D gene: .
V gene: TRBV5-8
J gene: TRBJ2-7
clone size: .

CDR3 DNA: TGTGCCAGCAGCCCCCCGGGAGGGGACAGGACACAAGAGACCCAGTACTTC
CDR3 protein: CASSPPGGDRTQETQYF
D gene: .
V gene: TRBV13
J gene: TRBJ2-5
clone size: .

CDR3 DNA: TGTGCCAGCAGTGAAGAGTCCAGATTCCCCTACGAGCAGTACTTC
CDR3 protein: CASSEESRFPYEQYF
D gene: .
V gene: TRBV6-1
J gene: TRBJ2-7
clone size: .

CDR3 DNA: TGTGCCAGCAGTCCCTCGAAGGGACAGGGGGCGGAGGAGACCCAGTACTTC
CDR3 protein: CASSPSKGQGAEETQYF
D gene: TRBD1
V gene: TRBV12-3/TRBV12-4
J gene: TRBJ2-5
clone size: few

CDR3 DNA: TGTGCTAGCAGCTTCCCACTAGCGGGGGAGACCCAGTACTTC
CDR3 protein: CASSFPLAGETQYF
D gene: TRBD2
V gene: TRBV7-9
J gene: TRBJ2-5
clone size: .

CDR3 DNA: TGTGCCGGCACCAAAAAGGACTCCGAGACAGGGATTCGGGGCTACACCTTC
CDR3 protein: CAGTKKDSETGIRGYTF
D gene: TRBD1
V gene: TRBV13
J gene: TRBJ1-2
clone size: few

CDR3 DNA: TGCGCCAGCAGCCGAGCGTCTAGCGGGGGTTACGAGCAGTACTTC
CDR3 protein: CASSRASSGGYEQYF
D gene: TRBD2
V gene: TRBV5-1
J gene: TRBJ2-7
clone size: few

CDR3 DNA: TGTGCCAGCAACAAGGGACGCCCTTCCTACGAGCAGTACTTC
CDR3 protein: CASNKGRPSYEQYF
D gene: .
V gene: TRBV5-6
J gene: TRBJ2-7
clone size: few

CDR3 DNA: TGTGCCAGCAAACAGACGGTTATGAACACTGAAGCTTTCTTT
CDR3 protein: CASKQTVMNTEAFF
D gene: .
V gene: TRBV12-3/TRBV12-4
J gene: TRBJ1-1
clone size: .

CDR3 DNA: TGTGCCACCGCGGTGGGTACGAATTCACCCCTCCACTTT
CDR3 protein: CATAVGTNSPLHF
D gene: .
V gene: TRBV15
J gene: TRBJ1-6
clone size: few

CDR3 DNA: TGCGCCAGCAGCTTAGCGGGGGTGGACTACAATGAGCAGTTCTTC
CDR3 protein: CASSLAGVDYNEQFF
D gene: TRBD2
V gene: TRBV5-1
J gene: TRBJ2-1
clone size: .

CDR3 DNA: TGTGCCAGCAGCGCCAGCATACAGGTTGAGCAGTACTTC
CDR3 protein: CASSASIQVEQYF
D gene: .
V gene: TRBV7-2
J gene: TRBJ2-7
clone size: .

CDR3 DNA: TGCAGCGTTGAAGATCGGGTCATCACCCCGGAGGGACTGCAGGAGAAGGAGACCCAGTACTTC
CDR3 protein: CSVEDRVITPEGLQEKETQYF
D gene: .
V gene: TRBV29-1
J gene: TRBJ2-5
clone size: .

CDR3 DNA: TGTGCCAGCAGTGAAGGGACAGGGGACACTGAAGCTTTCTTT
CDR3 protein: CASSEGTGDTEAFF
D gene: TRBD1
V gene: TRBV6-1
J gene: TRBJ1-1
clone size: .

CDR3 DNA: TGTGCCAACAGCCTAGCGGGGGGGCGGTACGAGCAGTACTTC
CDR3 protein: CANSLAGGRYEQYF
D gene: TRBD2
V gene: TRBV14
J gene: TRBJ2-7
clone size: .

CDR3 DNA: TGTGCCAGCAGCCACGCACGGGGGGATCAGCCCCAGCATTTT
CDR3 protein: CASSHARGDQPQHF
D gene: .
V gene: TRBV4-2
J gene: TRBJ1-5
clone size: .

CDR3 DNA: TGTGCCAGCAGCTTAAGGTTGGGAGATCAGCCCCAGCATTTT
CDR3 protein: CASSLRLGDQPQHF
D gene: .
V gene: TRBV11-2
J gene: TRBJ1-5
clone size: .

CDR3 DNA: TGTGCCAGCAGTTTAGAGTCAGGACGCAATCAAGAGACCCAGTACTTC
CDR3 protein: CASSLESGRNQETQYF
D gene: .
V gene: TRBV12-3/TRBV12-4
J gene: TRBJ2-5
clone size: few

CDR3 DNA: TGTGCCAGCAGCTTAATATCGGACAGTAACACTGAAGCTTTCTTT
CDR3 protein: CASSLISDSNTEAFF
D gene: .
V gene: TRBV7-2
J gene: TRBJ1-1
clone size: .

CDR3 DNA: TGTGCCAGCACACCTGGGAGAAATCAAGAGACCCAGTACTTC
CDR3 protein: CASTPGRNQETQYF
D gene: .
V gene: TRBV28
J gene: TRBJ2-5
clone size: many

CDR3 DNA: TGTGCCGGCAGCCAAGGACCCTCGTATGATAATGAGCAGTTCTTC
CDR3 protein: CAGSQGPSYDNEQFF
D gene: .
V gene: TRBV4-2
J gene: TRBJ2-1
clone size: .